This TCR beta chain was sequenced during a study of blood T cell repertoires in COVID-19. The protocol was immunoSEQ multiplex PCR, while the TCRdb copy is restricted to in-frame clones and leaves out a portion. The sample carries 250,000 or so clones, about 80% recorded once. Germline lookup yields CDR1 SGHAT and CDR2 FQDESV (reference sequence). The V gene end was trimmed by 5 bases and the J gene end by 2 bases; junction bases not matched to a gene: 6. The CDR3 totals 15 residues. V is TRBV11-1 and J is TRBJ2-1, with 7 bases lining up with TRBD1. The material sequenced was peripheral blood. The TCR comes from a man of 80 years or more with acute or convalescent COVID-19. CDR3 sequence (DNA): TGTGCCAGCAGCCACCCAGACAGGGCCTACAATGAGCAGTTCTTC. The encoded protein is CASSHPDRAYNEQFF.